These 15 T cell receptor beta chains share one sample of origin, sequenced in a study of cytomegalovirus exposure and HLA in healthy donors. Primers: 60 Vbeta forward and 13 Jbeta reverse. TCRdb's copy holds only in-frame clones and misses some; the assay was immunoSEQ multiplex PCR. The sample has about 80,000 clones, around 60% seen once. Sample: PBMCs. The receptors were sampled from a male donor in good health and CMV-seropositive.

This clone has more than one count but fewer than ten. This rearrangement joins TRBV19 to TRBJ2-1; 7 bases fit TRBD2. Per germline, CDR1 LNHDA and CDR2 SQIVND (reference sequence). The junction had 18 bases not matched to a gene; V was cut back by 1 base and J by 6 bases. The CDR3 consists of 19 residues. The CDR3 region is CASSIGRGGHSSPANEQFF. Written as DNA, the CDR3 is TGTGCCAGTAGTATAGGAAGGGGAGGGCACAGCAGCCCGGCCAATGAGCAGTTCTTC.

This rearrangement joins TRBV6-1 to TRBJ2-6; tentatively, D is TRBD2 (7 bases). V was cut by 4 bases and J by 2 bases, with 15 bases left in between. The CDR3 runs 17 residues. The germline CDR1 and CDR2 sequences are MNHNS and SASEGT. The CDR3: CASSVLGGGAGANVLTF. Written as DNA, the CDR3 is TGTGCCAGCAGTGTCTTAGGGGGGGGCGCTGGGGCCAACGTCCTGACTTTC.

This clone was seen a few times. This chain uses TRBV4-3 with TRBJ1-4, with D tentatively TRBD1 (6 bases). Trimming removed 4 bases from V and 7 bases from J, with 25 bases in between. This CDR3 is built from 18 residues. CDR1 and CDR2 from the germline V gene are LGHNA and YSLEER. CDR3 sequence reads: CASSRNPGHQARVEKLFF. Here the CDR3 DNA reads TGCGCCAGCAGCCGGAACCCGGGACATCAGGCACGAGTTGAAAAACTGTTTTTT.

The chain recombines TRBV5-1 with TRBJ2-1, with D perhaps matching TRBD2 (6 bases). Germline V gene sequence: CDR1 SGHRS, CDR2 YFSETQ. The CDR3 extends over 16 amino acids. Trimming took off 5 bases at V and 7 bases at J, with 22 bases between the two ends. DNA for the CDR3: TGCGCCAGCAGGTCTGCGGGGAGTCGTTTGAAGAATGAGCAGTTCTTC. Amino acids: CASRSAGSRLKNEQFF.

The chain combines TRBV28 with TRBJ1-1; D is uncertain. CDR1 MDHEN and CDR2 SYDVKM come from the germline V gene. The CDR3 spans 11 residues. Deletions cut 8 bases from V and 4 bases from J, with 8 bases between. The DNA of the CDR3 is TGTGCCAGCTCCATAGCCACTGAAGCTTTCTTT. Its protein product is CASSIATEAFF.

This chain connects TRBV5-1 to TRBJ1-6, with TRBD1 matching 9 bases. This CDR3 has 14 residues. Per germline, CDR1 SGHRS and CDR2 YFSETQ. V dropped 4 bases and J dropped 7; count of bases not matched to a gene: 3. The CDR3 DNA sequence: TGCGCCAGCAGCCGGGGACAGGGAAATTCACCCCTCCACTTT. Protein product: CASSRGQGNSPLHF.

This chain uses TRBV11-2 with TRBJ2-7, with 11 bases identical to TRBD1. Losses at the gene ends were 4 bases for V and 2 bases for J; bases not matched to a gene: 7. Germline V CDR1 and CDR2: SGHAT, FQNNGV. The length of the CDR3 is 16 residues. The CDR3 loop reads CASSSLRGQGAYEQYF. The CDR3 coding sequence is TGTGCCAGCAGCTCACTTCGGGGACAGGGGGCCTACGAGCAGTACTTC.

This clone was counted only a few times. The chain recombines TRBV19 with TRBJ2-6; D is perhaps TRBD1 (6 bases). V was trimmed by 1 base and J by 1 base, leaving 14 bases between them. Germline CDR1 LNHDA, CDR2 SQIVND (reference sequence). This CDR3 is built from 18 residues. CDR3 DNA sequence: TGTGCCAGTAGTATAGGGACAGAATGGAGGTCTGGGGCCAACGTCCTGACTTTC. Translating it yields CASSIGTEWRSGANVLTF. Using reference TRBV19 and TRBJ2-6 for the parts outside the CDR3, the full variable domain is DGGITQSPKYLFRKEGQNVTLSCEQNLNHDAMYWYRQDPGQGLRLIYYSQIVNDFQKGDIAEGYSVSREKKESFPLTVTSAQKNPTAFYLCASSIGTEWRSGANVLTFGAGSRLTVL.

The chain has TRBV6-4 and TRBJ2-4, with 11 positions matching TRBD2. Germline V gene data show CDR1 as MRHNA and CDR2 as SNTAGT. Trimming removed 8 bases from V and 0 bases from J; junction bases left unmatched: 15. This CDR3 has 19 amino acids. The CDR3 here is CASPPRQVAGGLAKNIQYF. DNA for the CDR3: TGTGCCAGCCCTCCTCGACAAGTAGCGGGGGGGCTAGCCAAAAACATTCAGTACTTC.

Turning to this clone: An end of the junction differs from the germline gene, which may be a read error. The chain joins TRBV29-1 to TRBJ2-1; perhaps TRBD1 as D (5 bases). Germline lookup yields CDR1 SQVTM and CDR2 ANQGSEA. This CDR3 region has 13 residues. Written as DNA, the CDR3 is TGCAGCGCTTACTCGGCAGGGCCAAATGGGCAGTTCTTC. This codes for CSAYSAGPNGQFF.

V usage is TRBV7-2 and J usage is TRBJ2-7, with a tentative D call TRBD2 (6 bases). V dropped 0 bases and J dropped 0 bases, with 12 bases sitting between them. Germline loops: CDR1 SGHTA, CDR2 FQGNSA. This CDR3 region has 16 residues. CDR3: CASSLAPGRSSYEQYF. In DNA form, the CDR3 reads TGTGCCAGCAGCTTAGCTCCAGGGAGGAGCTCCTACGAGCAGTACTTC.

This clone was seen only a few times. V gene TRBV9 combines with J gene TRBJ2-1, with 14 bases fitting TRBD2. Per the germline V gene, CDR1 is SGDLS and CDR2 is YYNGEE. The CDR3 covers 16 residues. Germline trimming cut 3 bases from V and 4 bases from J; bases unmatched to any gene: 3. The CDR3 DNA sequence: TGTGCCAGCAGCGGAGGGACTAGCGGGGGTTACAATGAGCAGTTCTTC. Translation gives CASSGGTSGGYNEQFF.

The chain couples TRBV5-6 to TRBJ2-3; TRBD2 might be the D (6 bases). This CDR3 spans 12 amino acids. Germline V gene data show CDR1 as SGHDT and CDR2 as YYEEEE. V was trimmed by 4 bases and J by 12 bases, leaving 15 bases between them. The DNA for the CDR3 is TGTGCCAGCAGCCTCGCTCGGGGGACCCAGTATTTT. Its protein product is CASSLARGTQYF.

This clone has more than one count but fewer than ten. CDR3 nucleotide sequence: TGTGCCACCGTCTCAGAGGCAGGGGAAAAACTGTTTTTT. Its translation: CATVSEAGEKLFF. The chain has TRBV25-1 and TRBJ1-4; D may be TRBD1 (5 bases). Germline V CDR1 and CDR2: MGHDK, SYGVNS. This CDR3 spans 13 amino acids. V was trimmed by 10 bases and J by 8 bases, leaving 17 bases between them.

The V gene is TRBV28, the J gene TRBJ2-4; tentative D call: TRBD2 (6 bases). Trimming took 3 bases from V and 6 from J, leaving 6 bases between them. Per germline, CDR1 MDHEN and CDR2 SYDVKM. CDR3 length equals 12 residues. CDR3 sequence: CASSLGGNIQYF. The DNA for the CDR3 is TGTGCCAGCAGTTTGGGGGGAAACATTCAGTACTTC.